A selection of T cell receptor beta chains follows, all from one sample in a study of T cell responses to AZD1222 COVID-19 vaccine. TCRdb's copy holds only in-frame clones and misses some; the assay was immunoSEQ multiplex PCR. The sample lists about 140,000 clones, 84% occurring once. The specimen was peripheral blood, collected on day 0 of AZD1222 vaccination. These receptors all stem from an adult in good health. Each CDR3 is given with its conserved first and last residue. Fields, in order: J gene, clone size, V gene, D gene, CDR3 DNA, CDR3 protein. D genes are given only for firm matches. Not all rows give a size; the values are once, few, many and, for expanded clones, a class.

j_call: TRBJ1-2
clone_size: once
v_call: TRBV5-4
d_call: .
cdr3_nt: TGTGCCAGCAGCTTGGTGGAGGGAAATGGCTACACCTTC
cdr3_aa: CASSLVEGNGYTF

j_call: TRBJ2-3
clone_size: .
v_call: TRBV5-1
d_call: .
cdr3_nt: TGCGCCAGCAGCTCCACCCCGCGCCAGCGGACTAGCACAGATACGCAGTATTTT
cdr3_aa: CASSSTPRQRTSTDTQYF

j_call: TRBJ2-5
clone_size: .
v_call: TRBV5-1
d_call: .
cdr3_nt: TGCGCCAGCAGCTTGTATTCGGGCAGAGAGGAGACCCAGTACTTC
cdr3_aa: CASSLYSGREETQYF

j_call: TRBJ2-2
clone_size: .
v_call: TRBV27
d_call: .
cdr3_nt: TGTGCCAGCAGTTTAACGGGACCGTACACCGGGGAGCTGTTTTTT
cdr3_aa: CASSLTGPYTGELFF

j_call: TRBJ1-1
clone_size: .
v_call: TRBV6-1
d_call: .
cdr3_nt: TGTGCCAGCAGTCAACAGGGTACAATGAACACTGAAGCTTTCTTT
cdr3_aa: CASSQQGTMNTEAFF

j_call: TRBJ1-2
clone_size: .
v_call: TRBV28
d_call: .
cdr3_nt: TGTGCCAGCAGTCCGCCCAGGGCTTACTCGAACTATGGCTACACCTTC
cdr3_aa: CASSPPRAYSNYGYTF

j_call: TRBJ2-5
clone_size: .
v_call: TRBV5-1
d_call: .
cdr3_nt: TGCGCCAGCAGCTCCGAGGGGAGCGAGACCCAGTACTTC
cdr3_aa: CASSSEGSETQYF

j_call: TRBJ1-1
clone_size: .
v_call: TRBV6-5
d_call: .
cdr3_nt: TGTGCCAGCATTCAGACAGGCGGTTACACTGAAGCTTTCTTT
cdr3_aa: CASIQTGGYTEAFF

j_call: TRBJ1-4
clone_size: .
v_call: TRBV2
d_call: .
cdr3_nt: TGTGCCAGCATACGGGGGGCGGTTGAAAAACTGTTTTTT
cdr3_aa: CASIRGAVEKLFF

j_call: TRBJ2-7
clone_size: .
v_call: TRBV19
d_call: .
cdr3_nt: TGTGCCAGTAAACCTTCAACTTGGAGTAACTACGAGCAGTACTTC
cdr3_aa: CASKPSTWSNYEQYF

j_call: TRBJ1-2
clone_size: once
v_call: TRBV5-4
d_call: .
cdr3_nt: TGTGCCAGCAGCTTGGCAGGAGGGGGTCATGGCTACACCTTC
cdr3_aa: CASSLAGGGHGYTF

j_call: TRBJ1-4
clone_size: .
v_call: TRBV19
d_call: TRBD1
cdr3_nt: TGTGCCAGTAGTATGTCTGAGGTGAGGACAGGGACTTACCCGACTGAAAAACTGTTTTTT
cdr3_aa: CASSMSEVRTGTYPTEKLFF

j_call: TRBJ2-7
clone_size: .
v_call: TRBV28
d_call: .
cdr3_nt: TGTGCCAGCAACACCCCGACCGGCGGGGCCTCCTACGAGCAGTACTTC
cdr3_aa: CASNTPTGGASYEQYF

j_call: TRBJ2-5
clone_size: .
v_call: TRBV5-4
d_call: TRBD1
cdr3_nt: TGTGCCAGCAGCTTGGGACAGGGCCAAGAGACCCAGTACTTC
cdr3_aa: CASSLGQGQETQYF

j_call: TRBJ1-1
clone_size: .
v_call: TRBV30
d_call: .
cdr3_nt: TGTGCCTGGAGACTCGGGCTAATGAACACTGAAGCTTTCTTT
cdr3_aa: CAWRLGLMNTEAFF